These 15 T cell receptor beta chains share one sample of origin, sequenced in a study of cytomegalovirus exposure and HLA in healthy donors. Assay: immunoSEQ multiplex PCR; the TCRdb copy retains only in-frame clones and omits some. The sample yields some 130,000 clones, roughly 79% seen once. The specimen was PBMCs. The source is a man younger than 40 in good health and CMV-seropositive.

The chain employs TRBV5-1 and TRBJ2-2; 8 bases are a match to TRBD1. The germline CDR1 and CDR2 sequences are SGHRS and YFSETQ. This CDR3 is built from 15 residues. After removal of 6 bases from V and 6 bases from J, the junction contained 10 bases not matched to a gene. The DNA of the CDR3 is TGCGCCAGCACCTGGGAAGGCAGGGGGCCCGGGGAGCTGTTTTTT. Translated: CASTWEGRGPGELFF.

The genes are TRBV19 and TRBJ1-2; perhaps TRBD1 as D (6 bases). Trimming pared 4 bases from V and 3 bases from J, leaving 24 bases between. Germline V gene lookup returns CDR1 LNHDA and CDR2 SQIVND (reference sequence). The CDR3 length is 18 residues. CDR3 amino acids: CASSTQGIQTTLDYGYTF. In DNA form, the CDR3 reads TGTGCCAGTAGTACACAGGGAATTCAAACGACCCTAGACTATGGCTACACCTTC. Looking up the rest from reference TRBV19 and TRBJ1-2 gives the full variable domain: DGGITQSPKYLFRKEGQNVTLSCEQNLNHDAMYWYRQDPGQGLRLIYYSQIVNDFQKGDIAEGYSVSREKKESFPLTVTSAQKNPTAFYLCASSTQGIQTTLDYGYTFGSGTRLTVV.

This chain uses TRBV10-1 with TRBJ2-1, with 8 bases fitting TRBD1. Germline loops: CDR1 WNHNN, CDR2 SYGVQD (reference sequence). CDR3 length: 16 residues. The trim removed 4 bases at V and 5 bases at J, leaving 10 bases unmatched. CDR3 loop: CASSVGLTGVDNEQFF. The CDR3 coding sequence is TGCGCCAGCAGTGTCGGTCTGACAGGGGTGGACAATGAGCAGTTCTTC.

The genes are TRBV6-6 and TRBJ1-2; tentatively, D is TRBD1 (5 bases). Germline V CDR1 and CDR2: MNHNY, SVGAGI (reference sequence). This CDR3 comprises 14 residues. V gave up 6 bases and J gave up 9 bases, with 20 bases separating them. The CDR3: CASRPQGRLMSYTF. The CDR3 coding sequence is TGTGCCAGCAGGCCCCAGGGCCGCCTTATGAGCTACACCTTC.

This clone was seen more than once but under ten times. The V gene is TRBV7-2, the J gene TRBJ1-1; TRBD1 matches at 8 bases. The trim removed 5 bases at V and 4 bases at J, leaving 9 bases unmatched. Looked up from germline, CDR1 is SGHTA and CDR2 is FQGNSA. The CDR3 contains 15 residues. Written as DNA, the CDR3 is TGTGCCAGCAGCCCACGTAGGGGACAGGTCACTGAAGCTTTCTTT. Its protein is CASSPRRGQVTEAFF.

The J gene is TRBJ2-7, the V gene TRBV19; maybe TRBD1 (6 bases). Trimming left V 2 bases short and J 2 bases short, with 10 bases between. Germline V CDR1 and CDR2: LNHDA, SQIVND (reference sequence). This CDR3 is 14 amino acids long. The CDR3 coding sequence is TGTGCCAGTAGTATACTCACAGGGCCCTACGAGCAGTACTTC. This gives the protein CASSILTGPYEQYF.

This clone was observed a single time. The genes are TRBV10-3 and TRBJ2-1, with D hard to call. The germline V gene has CDR1 ENHRY and CDR2 SYGVKD. The length of the CDR3 is 12 residues. The V end lost 5 bases, the J end lost 5 bases, and 7 bases lay between the germline ends. CDR3 in DNA: TGTGCCATCAGTATTGACAACAATGAGCAGTTCTTC. It yields the protein CAISIDNNEQFF.

V and J are TRBV18 and TRBJ1-1; the D gene is possibly TRBD1 (5 bases). Trimming removed 3 bases at V and 4 bases at J, with 9 bases between. The CDR3 length is 13 residues. CDR1 is KGHSH and CDR2 is LQKENI in the germline V gene. The CDR3 DNA reads TGTGCCAGCTCACCGGGGCAGCCCACTGAAGCTTTCTTT. It is translated as CASSPGQPTEAFF. Full variable domain (missing parts from reference TRBV18 and TRBJ1-1): NAGVMQNPRHLVRRRGQEARLRCSPMKGHSHVYWYRQLPEEGLKFMVYLQKENIIDESGMPKERFSAEFPKEGPSILRIQQVVRGDSAAYFCASSPGQPTEAFFGQGTRLTVV.

This chain uses TRBV10-1 with TRBJ2-4; TRBD2 matches at 8 bases. The CDR3 is 14 residues long. The V and J ends lost 0 bases and 11 bases, in that order; junction bases with no gene match: 6. Germline assignment: CDR1 WNHNN and CDR2 SYGVQD (reference sequence). The CDR3 bases are TGCGCCAGCAGTGAGTCGGGCCCGGGAGGGGTTCAGTACTTC. Translating it yields CASSESGPGGVQYF.

A single count supports this clone. This rearrangement joins TRBV11-1 to TRBJ2-7; TRBD1 is a possible D gene (5 bases). The CDR3 sequence is 15 residues long. Per the germline V gene, CDR1 is SGHAT and CDR2 is FQDESV (reference sequence). V lost 5 bases and J 4 bases, leaving 18 bases between the germline ends. The CDR3 loop reads CASSPRQGGDYEQYF. CDR3 nucleotide sequence: TGTGCCAGCAGCCCGCGGCAGGGTGGAGATTACGAGCAGTACTTC.

The chain carries TRBV9 and TRBJ2-7, with 9 positions matching TRBD2. V gave up 3 bases and J gave up 4 bases; unmatched junction bases: 5. The CDR3 totals 14 residues. Per germline, CDR1 SGDLS and CDR2 YYNGEE. The CDR3 loop is CASSASSGGYEQYF. CDR3 nucleotides: TGTGCCAGCAGCGCTAGTAGCGGGGGTTACGAGCAGTACTTC.

The chain recombines TRBV5-4 with TRBJ1-4, with 7 bases fitting TRBD1. Germline loops: CDR1 SGHNT, CDR2 YYREEE (reference sequence). After removal of 3 bases from V and 7 bases from J, the junction contained 9 bases not matched to a gene. The CDR3 contains 15 residues. The CDR3 is CASSSRTQGGEKLFF. CDR3 in DNA: TGTGCCAGCAGCTCCAGGACCCAGGGGGGTGAAAAACTGTTTTTT.

The J gene is TRBJ1-2, the V gene TRBV5-8; D remains unclear. CDR3 size: 15 residues. V lost 0 bases and J lost 4, with 13 bases in between. CDR1 and CDR2 (germline): SGHTS, YDEGEE. CDR3 residues: CASSLGGQEGYGYTF. CDR3 nucleotide sequence: TGTGCCAGCAGCTTGGGAGGGCAGGAAGGCTATGGCTACACCTTC.

This clone was seen once. The chain combines TRBV9 with TRBJ1-2, with D uncertain. The germline V and J ends were trimmed by 2 bases and 1 base, with 12 bases remaining between them. Germline V gene data show CDR1 as SGDLS and CDR2 as YYNGEE. The CDR3 spans 15 residues. In nucleotides, the CDR3 is TGTGCCAGCAGCGTCCGGGAAACTCGTAACTATGGCTACACCTTC. Translating it yields CASSVRETRNYGYTF.

V and J are TRBV5-1 and TRBJ2-2; 9 nucleotides match TRBD2. The germline CDR1 and CDR2 sequences are SGHRS and YFSETQ. The CDR3 sequence is 19 residues long. V dropped 1 base and J dropped 0; count of bases not matched to a gene: 10. The CDR3 DNA follows: TGCGCCAGCAGCTTGACCCGACTAGCGGCCCTTTCGAACACCGGGGAGCTGTTTTTT. Translating it yields CASSLTRLAALSNTGELFF.